These T cell receptor beta chains were read from a single sample in a study of cytomegalovirus exposure and HLA in healthy donors. Only in-frame clones appear in the TCRdb table, and some are missing; sequencing was by immunoSEQ multiplex PCR. The sample holds under 200,000 clones, roughly 80% seen once. Specimen: PBMCs. The source is a woman aged 30 to 39 in good health and CMV-seronegative. Both conserved end residues are part of each CDR3. The order of the fields is D gene, J gene, V gene, clone size, CDR3 DNA, CDR3 protein. The D gene is left open where the match is weak. Clone size is shown for a subset of rows, as once, few, many or a class of expanded clone.

TRBD1 TRBJ1-5 TRBV28 NA TGTGCCAGCAGTTTAGTGGACAGGGGGAATCAGCCCCAGCATTTT CASSLVDRGNQPQHF
NA TRBJ1-2 TRBV29-1 once TGCAGCGTTGAATCCGAAGAGGGTTATTATGGCTACACCTTC CSVESEEGYYGYTF
TRBD1 TRBJ2-3 TRBV5-1 NA TGCGCCAGCAGCGCCCGACAGGGGGCGACAGATACGCAGTATTTT CASSARQGATDTQYF
NA TRBJ1-1 TRBV27 NA TGTGCCAGCAGTTTCCGCCCTCTTCCGGGGGACACTGAAGCTTTCTTT CASSFRPLPGDTEAFF
NA TRBJ2-7 TRBV2 NA TGTGCCAGCAGTATCTCTTTCTTGAGCTCCTACGAGCAGTACTTC CASSISFLSSYEQYF
NA TRBJ2-1 TRBV5-1 NA TGCGCCAGCAGCTTGGGAGAGGGTTACAATGAGCAGTTCTTC CASSLGEGYNEQFF
TRBD1 TRBJ1-5 TRBV2 NA TGTGCCAGCGGAGAAAGCGGACAGGGCAATCAGCCCCAGCATTTT CASGESGQGNQPQHF
TRBD1 TRBJ1-2 TRBV19 NA TGTGCCAGTAGTGGACCCGGGACAGGGGCCTACTATGGCTACACCTTC CASSGPGTGAYYGYTF
TRBD1 TRBJ1-5 TRBV28 NA TGTGCCAGCACTCCCGGGACAGGTTTGCCCCAGCATTTT CASTPGTGLPQHF
NA TRBJ1-2 TRBV20-1 NA TGCAGTGCTACCCTTACGAGGGGCTACACCTTC CSATLTRGYTF
NA TRBJ1-1 TRBV2 NA TGTGCCAGCAGTGGAGAAGGGGGAAACACTGAAGCTTTCTTT CASSGEGGNTEAFF
TRBD1 TRBJ2-7 TRBV29-1 NA TGCAGCGTTGCGGGGGGACCGGGACAGGGTGTCCACGAGCAGTACTTC CSVAGGPGQGVHEQYF
NA TRBJ1-1 TRBV6-5 NA TGTGCCAGCAGGCCGACAGTGAACACTGAAGCTTTCTTT CASRPTVNTEAFF
NA TRBJ1-2 TRBV11-2 NA TGTGCCAGCAGCCCTGCCGCCGACAGGAACTATGGCTACACCTTC CASSPAADRNYGYTF
NA TRBJ2-1 TRBV4-1 few TGCGCCAGCAGCCAAGGGGGGCGCTCCTACAATGAGCAGTTCTTC CASSQGGRSYNEQFF
TRBD2 TRBJ2-7 TRBV4-1 few TGCGCCAGCAGCCGCCAACTAGCGGGGCCCCCCTACGAGCAGTACTTC CASSRQLAGPPYEQYF
NA TRBJ1-4 TRBV19 NA TGTGCCAGTAGTACCTCGGGTCGCCTACCGGCTAATGAAAAACTGTTTTTT CASSTSGRLPANEKLFF